Listed here are 6 T cell receptor beta chains from one sample, sequenced in a study of T cell changes during pregnancy in multiple sclerosis. Profiled with immunoSEQ multiplex PCR; TCRdb holds only in-frame clones, not every one. Among roughly 110,000 clones listed, about 90% were seen once. Sample: peripheral blood, taken before pregnancy. The receptors shown here come from a female donor with multiple sclerosis, enrolled in a pregnancy study.

This sequence joins TRBV28 and TRBJ1-2, with 9 nucleotides matching TRBD1. The CDR3 is 14 amino acids. From germline, CDR1 is MDHEN and CDR2 SYDVKM. J gave up 7 bases and V 6 bases, and 9 bases lay outside the gene matches. As DNA, the CDR3 is TGTGCCAGCAGACCCCGGGACAGGGTTCGTGGCTACACCTTC. It specifies CASRPRDRVRGYTF.

The rearrangement links TRBV9 to TRBJ1-1, with a tentative D call TRBD1 (6 bases). V gave up 0 bases and J gave up 1 base, with 10 bases separating them. Germline V gene lookup returns CDR1 SGDLS and CDR2 YYNGEE. This CDR3 has 15 residues. The CDR3 bases are TGTGCCAGCAGCGTAGCTGGGGGCGCGAACACTGAAGCTTTCTTT. Encoded protein: CASSVAGGANTEAFF.

The chain joins TRBV9 to TRBJ2-3; TRBD2 aligns across 8 bases. CDR3 length: 15 residues. V lost 3 bases, J lost 3 bases, and 6 bases stayed unmatched. Germline V gene data show CDR1 as SGDLS and CDR2 as YYNGEE. The CDR3 sequence: CASSEGLVLTDTQYF. The CDR3 DNA sequence: TGTGCCAGCAGCGAGGGACTAGTCCTGACAGATACGCAGTATTTT.

The gene calls are TRBV9 and TRBJ2-1; TRBD2 aligns across 9 bases. The CDR3 contains 16 residues. Trimming removed 0 bases from V and 2 bases from J; junction bases left unmatched: 3. From germline, CDR1 is SGDLS and CDR2 YYNGEE. DNA of the CDR3: TGTGCCAGCAGCGTAGGGGCTAGCGGGACCTACAATGAGCAGTTCTTC. The encoded protein is CASSVGASGTYNEQFF.

The rearrangement joins TRBV7-9 to TRBJ2-5, with D possibly being TRBD2 (6 bases). The CDR3 is 12 amino acids. CDR1 SEHNR and CDR2 FQNEAQ come from the germline V gene (reference sequence). Trimming left V 9 bases short and J 4 bases short, with 12 bases between. CDR3 sequence: CASGFGRETQYF. CDR3 DNA: TGTGCCAGTGGGTTCGGGAGAGAGACCCAGTACTTC.

V and J are TRBV15 and TRBJ2-6, with a tentative D call TRBD1 (6 bases). The CDR3 extends over 19 amino acids. V gave up 1 base and J gave up 1 base, with 17 bases separating them. Germline-derived CDR1 and CDR2 are LNHNV and YYDKDF (reference sequence). CDR3 loop: CATSRGHREIESGANVLTF. For the CDR3, the DNA is TGTGCCACCAGCAGAGGCCACAGGGAAATTGAGTCTGGGGCCAACGTCCTGACTTTC.